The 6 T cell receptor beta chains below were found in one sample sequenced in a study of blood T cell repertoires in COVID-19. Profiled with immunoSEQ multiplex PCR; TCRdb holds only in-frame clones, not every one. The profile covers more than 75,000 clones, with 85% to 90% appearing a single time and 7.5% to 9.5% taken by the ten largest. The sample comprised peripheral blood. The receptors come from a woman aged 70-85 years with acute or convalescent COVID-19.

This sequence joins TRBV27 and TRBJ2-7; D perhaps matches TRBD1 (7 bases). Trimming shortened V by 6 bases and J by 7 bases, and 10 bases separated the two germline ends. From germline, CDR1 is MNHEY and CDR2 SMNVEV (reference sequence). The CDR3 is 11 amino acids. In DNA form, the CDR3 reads TGTGCCAGCAGGGCAGGGGGGGAGCAGTACTTC. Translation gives CASRAGGEQYF.

CDR3 amino acids: CASSVKTSLGANVLTF. The DNA for the CDR3 is TGTGCCAGCAGTGTAAAGACTAGTTTGGGGGCCAACGTCCTGACTTTC. The gene calls are TRBV25-1 and TRBJ2-6; D might be TRBD2 (6 bases). The CDR3 runs 16 residues. Trimming took off 4 bases at V and 4 bases at J, with 14 bases between the two ends. Germline V gene data show CDR1 as MGHDK and CDR2 as SYGVNS.

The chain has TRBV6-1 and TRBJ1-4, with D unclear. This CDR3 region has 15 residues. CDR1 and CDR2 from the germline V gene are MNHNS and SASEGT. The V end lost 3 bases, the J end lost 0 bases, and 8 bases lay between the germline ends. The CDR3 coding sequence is TGTGCCAGCAGTGACACACCGACAACTAATGAAAAACTGTTTTTT. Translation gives CASSDTPTTNEKLFF.

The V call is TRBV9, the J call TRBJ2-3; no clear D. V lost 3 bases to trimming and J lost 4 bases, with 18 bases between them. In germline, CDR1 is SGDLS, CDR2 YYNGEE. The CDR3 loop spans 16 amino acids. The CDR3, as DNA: TGTGCCAGCAGCGAGTGGATTGGAGTAGTCGCAGATACGCAGTATTTT. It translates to CASSEWIGVVADTQYF.

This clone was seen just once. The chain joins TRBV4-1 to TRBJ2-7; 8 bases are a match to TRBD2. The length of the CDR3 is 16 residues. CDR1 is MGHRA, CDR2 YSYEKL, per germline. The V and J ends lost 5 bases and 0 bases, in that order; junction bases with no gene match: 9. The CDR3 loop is CASSNTGTRVSYEQYF. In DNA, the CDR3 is TGCGCCAGCAGCAATACCGGGACTAGGGTCTCCTACGAGCAGTACTTC.

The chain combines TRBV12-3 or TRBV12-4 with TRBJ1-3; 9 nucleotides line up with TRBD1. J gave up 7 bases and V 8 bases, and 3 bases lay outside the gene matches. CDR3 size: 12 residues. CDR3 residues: CASLGTGNTIYF. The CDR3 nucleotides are TGTGCCAGCTTAGGGACAGGGAACACCATATATTTT.